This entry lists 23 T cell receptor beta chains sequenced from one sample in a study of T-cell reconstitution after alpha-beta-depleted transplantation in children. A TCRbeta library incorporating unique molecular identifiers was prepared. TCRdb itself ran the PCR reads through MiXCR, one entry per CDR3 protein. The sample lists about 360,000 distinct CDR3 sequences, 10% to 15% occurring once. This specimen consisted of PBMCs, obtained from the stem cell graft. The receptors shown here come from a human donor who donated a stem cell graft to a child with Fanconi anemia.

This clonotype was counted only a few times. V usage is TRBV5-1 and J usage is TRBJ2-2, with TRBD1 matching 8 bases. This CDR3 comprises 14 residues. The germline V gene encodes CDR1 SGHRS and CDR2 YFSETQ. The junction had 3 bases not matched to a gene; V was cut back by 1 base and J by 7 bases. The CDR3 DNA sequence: TGCGCCAGCAGCTTGCGGACAGGGATCGGGGAGCTGTTTTTT. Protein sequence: CASSLRTGIGELFF.

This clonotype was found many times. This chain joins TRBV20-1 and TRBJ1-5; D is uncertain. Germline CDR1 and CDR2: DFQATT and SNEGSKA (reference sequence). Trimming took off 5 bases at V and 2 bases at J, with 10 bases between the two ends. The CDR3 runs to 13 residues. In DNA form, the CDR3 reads TGCAGTGCTGCCTCAAGAGGCAATCAGCCCCAGCATTTT. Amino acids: CSAASRGNQPQHF.

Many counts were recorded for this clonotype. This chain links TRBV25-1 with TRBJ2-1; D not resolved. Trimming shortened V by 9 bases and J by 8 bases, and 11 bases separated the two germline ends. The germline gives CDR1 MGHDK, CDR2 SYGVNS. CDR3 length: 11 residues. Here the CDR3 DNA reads TGTGCCAGTTCGTGGAGCGATGAGCAGTTCTTC. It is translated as CASSWSDEQFF.

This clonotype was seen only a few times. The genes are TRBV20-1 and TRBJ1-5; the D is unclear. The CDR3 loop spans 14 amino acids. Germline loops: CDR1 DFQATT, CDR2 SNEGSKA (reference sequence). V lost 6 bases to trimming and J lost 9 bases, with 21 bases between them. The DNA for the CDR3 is TGCAGTGCCCCTGAGGGCCGTGGGTCGGGGCCCCAGCATTTT. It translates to CSAPEGRGSGPQHF.

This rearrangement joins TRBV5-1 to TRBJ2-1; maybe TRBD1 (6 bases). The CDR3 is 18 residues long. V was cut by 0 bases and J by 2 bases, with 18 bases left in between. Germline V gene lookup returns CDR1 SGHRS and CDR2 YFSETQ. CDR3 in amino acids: CASSLVRGRFYAYNEQFF. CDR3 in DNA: TGCGCCAGCAGCTTGGTCAGGGGACGGTTTTATGCCTACAATGAGCAGTTCTTC.

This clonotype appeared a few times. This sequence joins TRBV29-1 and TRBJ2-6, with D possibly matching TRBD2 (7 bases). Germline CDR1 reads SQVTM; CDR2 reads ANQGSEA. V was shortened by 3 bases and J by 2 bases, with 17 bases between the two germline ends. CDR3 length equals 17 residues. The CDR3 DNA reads TGCAGCGTTGAGGGTGGGGGGGGCGAGGCTGGGGCCAACGTCCTGACTTTC. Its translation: CSVEGGGGEAGANVLTF.

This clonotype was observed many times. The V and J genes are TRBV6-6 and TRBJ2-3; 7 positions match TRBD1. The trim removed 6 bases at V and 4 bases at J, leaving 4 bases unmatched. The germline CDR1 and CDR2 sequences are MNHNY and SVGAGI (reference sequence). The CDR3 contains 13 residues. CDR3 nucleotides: TGTGCCAGCAGCAGAGGGGGCCCAGATACGCAGTATTTT. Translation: CASSRGGPDTQYF.

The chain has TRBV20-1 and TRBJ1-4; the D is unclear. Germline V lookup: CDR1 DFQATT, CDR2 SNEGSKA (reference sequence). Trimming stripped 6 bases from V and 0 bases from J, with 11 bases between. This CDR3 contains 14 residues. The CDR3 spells CSAQVLATNEKLFF. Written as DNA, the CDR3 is TGCAGTGCCCAAGTCCTTGCAACTAATGAAAAACTGTTTTTT.

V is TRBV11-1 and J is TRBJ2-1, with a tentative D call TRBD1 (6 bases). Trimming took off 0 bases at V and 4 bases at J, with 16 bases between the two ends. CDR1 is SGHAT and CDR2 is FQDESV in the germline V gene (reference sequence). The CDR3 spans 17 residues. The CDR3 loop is CASSLALHREQYNEQFF. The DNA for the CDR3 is TGTGCCAGCAGCTTAGCTCTCCACAGGGAACAGTACAATGAGCAGTTCTTC.

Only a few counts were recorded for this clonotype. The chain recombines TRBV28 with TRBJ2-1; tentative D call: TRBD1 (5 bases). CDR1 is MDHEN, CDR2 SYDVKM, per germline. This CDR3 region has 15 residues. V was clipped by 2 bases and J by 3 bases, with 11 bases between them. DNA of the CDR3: TGTGCCAGCAGTTTACTTAGGGGAATCTACAATGAGCAGTTCTTC. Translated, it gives CASSLLRGIYNEQFF. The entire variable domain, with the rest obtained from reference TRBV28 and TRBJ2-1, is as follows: DVKVTQSSRYLVKRTGEKVFLECVQDMDHENMFWYRQDPGLGLRLIYFSYDVKMKEKGDIPEGYSVSREKKERFSLILESASTNQTSMYLCASSLLRGIYNEQFFGPGTRLTVL.

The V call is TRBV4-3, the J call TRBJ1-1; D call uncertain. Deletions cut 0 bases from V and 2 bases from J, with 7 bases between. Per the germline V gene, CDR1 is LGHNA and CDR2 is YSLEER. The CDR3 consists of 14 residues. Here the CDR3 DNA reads TGCGCCAGCAGCCAAGAGCTACGTAACACTGAAGCTTTCTTT. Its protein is CASSQELRNTEAFF.

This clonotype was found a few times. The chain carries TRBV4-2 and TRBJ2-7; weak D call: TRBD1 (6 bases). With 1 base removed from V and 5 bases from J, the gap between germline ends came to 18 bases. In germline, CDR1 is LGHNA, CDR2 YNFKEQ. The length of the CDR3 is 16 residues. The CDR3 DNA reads TGTGCCAGCAGCCAAGTAGGTTGGCAGGGGCCCCACGAGCAGTACTTC. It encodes CASSQVGWQGPHEQYF.

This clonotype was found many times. CDR3 protein: CASSQLRGGPYNEQFF. As DNA, the CDR3 is TGCGCCAGCAGCCAGCTTAGGGGGGGACCTTACAATGAGCAGTTCTTC. The V and J genes are TRBV4-3 and TRBJ2-1; D perhaps matches TRBD2 (7 bases). CDR1 is LGHNA, CDR2 YSLEER, per germline. V was shortened by 3 bases and J by 4 bases, with 16 bases between the two germline ends. This CDR3 is built from 16 residues.

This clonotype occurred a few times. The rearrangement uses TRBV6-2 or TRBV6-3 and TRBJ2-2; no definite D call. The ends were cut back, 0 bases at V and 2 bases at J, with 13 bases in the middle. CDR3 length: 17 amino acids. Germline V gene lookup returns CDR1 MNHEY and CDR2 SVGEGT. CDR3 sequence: CASSYSTGSANTGELFF. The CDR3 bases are TGTGCCAGCAGTTACTCGACCGGATCAGCAAACACCGGGGAGCTGTTTTTT.

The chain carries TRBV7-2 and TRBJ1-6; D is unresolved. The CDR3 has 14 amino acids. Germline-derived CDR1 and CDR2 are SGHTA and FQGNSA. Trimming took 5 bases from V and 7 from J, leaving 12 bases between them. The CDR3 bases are TGTGCCAGCAGCACCCCCGGGAGGAATTCACCCCTCCACTTT. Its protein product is CASSTPGRNSPLHF.

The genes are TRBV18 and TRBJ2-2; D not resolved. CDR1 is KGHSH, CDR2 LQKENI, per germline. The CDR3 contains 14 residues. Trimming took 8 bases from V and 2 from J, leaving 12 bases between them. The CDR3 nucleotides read TGTGCCAGCAGGGAATCATTAAACACCGGGGAGCTGTTTTTT. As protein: CASRESLNTGELFF.

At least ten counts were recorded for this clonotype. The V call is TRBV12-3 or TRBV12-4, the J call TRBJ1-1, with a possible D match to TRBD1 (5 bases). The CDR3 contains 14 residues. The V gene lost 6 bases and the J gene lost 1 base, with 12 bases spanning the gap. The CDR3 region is CASRPDTRNTEAFF. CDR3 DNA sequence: TGTGCCAGCAGGCCGGACACTCGGAACACTGAAGCTTTCTTT.

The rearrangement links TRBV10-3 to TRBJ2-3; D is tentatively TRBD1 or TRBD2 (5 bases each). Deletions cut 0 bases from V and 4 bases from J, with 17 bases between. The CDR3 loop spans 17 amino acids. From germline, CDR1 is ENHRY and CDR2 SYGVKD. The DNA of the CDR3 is TGTGCCATCAGTGAGTCGAGGGTAGGGGAATTTGCAGATACGCAGTATTTT. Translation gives CAISESRVGEFADTQYF.

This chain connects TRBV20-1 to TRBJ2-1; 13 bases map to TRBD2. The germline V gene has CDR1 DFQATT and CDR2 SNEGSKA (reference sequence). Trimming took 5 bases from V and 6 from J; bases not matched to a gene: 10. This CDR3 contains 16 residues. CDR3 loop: CSAPTSTSGGGNEQFF. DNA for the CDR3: TGCAGTGCTCCGACATCTACTAGCGGGGGGGGCAATGAGCAGTTCTTC.

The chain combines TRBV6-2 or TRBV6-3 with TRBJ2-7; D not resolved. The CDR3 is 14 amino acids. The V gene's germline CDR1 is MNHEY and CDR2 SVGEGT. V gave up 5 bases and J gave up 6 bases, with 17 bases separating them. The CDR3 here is CASSRVRPGSEQYV. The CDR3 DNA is TGTGCCAGCAGTAGGGTGAGGCCTGGAAGCGAGCAGTACGTC.

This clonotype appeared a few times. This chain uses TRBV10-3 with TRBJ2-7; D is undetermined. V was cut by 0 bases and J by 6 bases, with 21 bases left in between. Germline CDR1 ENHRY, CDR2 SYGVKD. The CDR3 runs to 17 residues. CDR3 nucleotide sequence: TGTGCCATCAGTGAGTCGAAGGGCAGCCGCGCCCTCGGCGAGCAGTACTTC. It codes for CAISESKGSRALGEQYF.

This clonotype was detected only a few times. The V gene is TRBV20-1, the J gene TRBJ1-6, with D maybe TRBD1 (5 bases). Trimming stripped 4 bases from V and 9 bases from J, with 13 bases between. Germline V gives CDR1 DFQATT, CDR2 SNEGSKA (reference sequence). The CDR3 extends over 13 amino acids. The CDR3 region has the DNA TGCAGTGCTAAGGGGCAGGGTGGTTCACCCCTCCACTTT. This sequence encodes CSAKGQGGSPLHF.

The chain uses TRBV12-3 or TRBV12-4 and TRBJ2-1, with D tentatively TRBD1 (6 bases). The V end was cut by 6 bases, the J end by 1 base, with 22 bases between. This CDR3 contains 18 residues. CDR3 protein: CASSLRRDIQGSYNEQFF. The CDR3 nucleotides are TGTGCCAGCAGCCTTAGACGGGACATTCAAGGGTCCTACAATGAGCAGTTCTTC.